This T cell receptor (beta chain) was sequenced for a study of T cell changes during pregnancy in multiple sclerosis. Measured with immunoSEQ multiplex PCR; TCRdb has only the in-frame clones, and not every one. The table records fewer than 15,000 clones, 86% of them present only once. Looked up from germline, CDR1 is SGDLS and CDR2 is YYNGEE. This CDR3 comprises 17 residues. The V gene end was trimmed by 0 bases and the J gene end by 10 bases; junction bases not matched to a gene: 9. The sequence was obtained from a female donor with multiple sclerosis, enrolled in a pregnancy study. V is TRBV9 and J is TRBJ2-1; 14 bases match TRBD2. The material was CD8+ T cells from peripheral blood mononuclear cells, obtained in the first trimester of pregnancy. The CDR3 spells CASSVARGLAGVAEQFF. The CDR3 region has the DNA TGTGCCAGCAGCGTAGCTAGGGGACTAGCGGGAGTAGCGGAGCAGTTCTTC.